This entry features one TCR beta chain sequence. This sample was taken from a study of T cell changes during pregnancy in multiple sclerosis. CDR1 is MGHDK, CDR2 SYGVNS, per germline. Trimming cost V 6 bases and J 6 bases, with 20 bases left between them. The CDR3 has 16 residues. The assay was immunoSEQ multiplex PCR, and TCRdb's table has in-frame clones only and misses some. The table includes tens of thousands of clones, 90% to 95% detected once. The TCR comes from a female donor with multiple sclerosis, enrolled in a pregnancy study. The chain joins TRBV25-1 to TRBJ1-4; D is perhaps TRBD1 (6 bases). The sample here was CD4+ T cells from peripheral blood mononuclear cells, taken in the second trimester of pregnancy. The DNA of the CDR3 is TGTGCCAGCAGACCGGACAGATTGTTGGACGATGAAAAACTGTTTTTT. Its protein is CASRPDRLLDDEKLFF.